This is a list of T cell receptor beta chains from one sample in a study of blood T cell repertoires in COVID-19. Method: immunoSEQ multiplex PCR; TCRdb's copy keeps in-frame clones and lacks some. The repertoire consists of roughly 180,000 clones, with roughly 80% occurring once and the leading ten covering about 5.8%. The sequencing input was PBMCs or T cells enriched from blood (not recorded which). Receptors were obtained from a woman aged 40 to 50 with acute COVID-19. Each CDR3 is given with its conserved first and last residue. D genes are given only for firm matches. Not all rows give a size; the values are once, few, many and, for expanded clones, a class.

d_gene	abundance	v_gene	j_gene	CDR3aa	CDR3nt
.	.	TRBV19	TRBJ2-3	CASSIGLPTDTQYF	TGTGCCAGTAGTATAGGACTTCCCACAGATACGCAGTATTTT
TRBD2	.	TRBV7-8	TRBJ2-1	CASGSPSGGNEQFF	TGTGCCAGCGGCTCCCCGAGCGGGGGCAATGAGCAGTTCTTC
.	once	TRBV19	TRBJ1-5	CASSTTDYSNQPQHF	TGTGCCAGTAGTACGACAGATTATAGCAATCAGCCCCAGCATTTT
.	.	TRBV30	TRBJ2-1	CAWSGLHEQFF	TGTGCCTGGAGTGGTCTACATGAGCAGTTCTTC
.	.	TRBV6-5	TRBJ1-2	CASSYQGRDGYTF	TGTGCCAGCAGTTACCAGGGGCGGGATGGCTACACCTTC
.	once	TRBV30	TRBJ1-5	CAWRGDTSNQPQHF	TGTGCCTGGAGGGGTGACACTAGCAATCAGCCCCAGCATTTT
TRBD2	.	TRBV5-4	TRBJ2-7	CASSLGSGSEYEQYF	TGTGCCAGCAGCTTGGGTAGCGGGAGCGAGTACGAGCAGTACTTC
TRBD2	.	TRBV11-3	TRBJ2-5	CASSSPRGGGWEETQYF	TGTGCCAGCAGCTCCCCTCGGGGGGGCGGCTGGGAGGAGACCCAGTACTTC
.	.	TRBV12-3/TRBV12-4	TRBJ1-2	CASSAYYGYTF	TGTGCCAGCAGTGCGTATTATGGCTACACCTTC
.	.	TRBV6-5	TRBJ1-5	CASSRTTGGSQPQHF	TGTGCCAGCAGTAGGACGACAGGAGGTTCGCAGCCCCAGCATTTT
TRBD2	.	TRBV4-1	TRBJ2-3	CASSQGALAGTDTQYF	TGCGCCAGCAGCCAAGGGGCACTAGCGGGCACAGATACGCAGTATTTT
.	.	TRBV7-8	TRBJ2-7	CASSLGGQAYEQYF	TGTGCCAGCAGCTTAGGTGGGCAGGCCTACGAGCAGTACTTC
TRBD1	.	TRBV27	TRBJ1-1	CASRTDREGTEAFF	TGTGCCAGCAGAACGGACAGGGAGGGCACTGAAGCTTTCTTT
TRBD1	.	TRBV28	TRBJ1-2	CASSLTPGTGEYGYTF	TGTGCCAGCAGTTTAACCCCCGGGACAGGGGAGTATGGCTACACCTTC
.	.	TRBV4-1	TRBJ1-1	CASSPIPQRRYTEAFF	TGCGCCAGCAGCCCCATACCACAGAGAAGGTACACTGAAGCTTTCTTT
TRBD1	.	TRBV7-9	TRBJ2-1	CASSSVMGGQGNNEQFF	TGTGCCAGCAGCTCCGTGATGGGAGGACAGGGTAACAATGAGCAGTTCTTC
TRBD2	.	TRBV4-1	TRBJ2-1	CASSQGRLGGGSGNEQFF	TGCGCCAGCAGCCAAGGACGGTTGGGCGGCGGGAGTGGAAATGAGCAGTTCTTC
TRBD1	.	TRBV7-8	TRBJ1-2	CASSPTGVGYTF	TGTGCCAGCAGCCCAACAGGGGTTGGCTACACCTTC
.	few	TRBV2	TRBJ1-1	CASQLEPPRTEAFF	TGTGCCAGCCAGCTCGAGCCGCCGAGGACTGAAGCTTTCTTT
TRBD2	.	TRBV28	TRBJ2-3	CASSSSGISDTQYF	TGTGCCAGCAGTTCTAGCGGGATATCAGATACGCAGTATTTT
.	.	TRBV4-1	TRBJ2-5	CASSQDEPQGTQYF	TGCGCCAGCAGCCAAGATGAACCTCAGGGGACCCAGTACTTC
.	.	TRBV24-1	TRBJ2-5	CATSEGGSQETQYF	TGTGCCACCAGTGAGGGCGGGTCGCAAGAGACCCAGTACTTC
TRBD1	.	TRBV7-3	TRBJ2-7	CASSEGAGSSYEQYF	TGTGCCAGCAGCGAGGGGGCGGGCAGCTCCTACGAGCAGTACTTC
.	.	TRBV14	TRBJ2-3	CASSLTPGFSTDTQYF	TGTGCCAGCAGCTTAACCCCAGGTTTCAGCACAGATACGCAGTATTTT
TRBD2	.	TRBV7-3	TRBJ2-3	CASSPVSGGNTQYF	TGTGCCAGCAGCCCAGTTAGCGGGGGGAATACGCAGTATTTT
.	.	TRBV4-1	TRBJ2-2	CASSQVVSGELFF	TGCGCCAGCAGCCAAGTAGTGTCCGGGGAGCTGTTTTTT
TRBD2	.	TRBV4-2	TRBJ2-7	CASSQESGLAGGTYEQYF	TGTGCCAGCAGCCAAGAGTCAGGTCTAGCGGGAGGCACCTACGAGCAGTACTTC
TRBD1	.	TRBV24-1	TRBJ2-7	CATSELRTGNGVYEQYF	TGTGCCACCAGTGAACTCCGGACAGGGAATGGGGTTTACGAGCAGTACTTC
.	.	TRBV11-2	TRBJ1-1	CASSLATAGVGAFF	TGTGCCAGCAGCTTAGCCACCGCAGGTGTGGGAGCTTTCTTT
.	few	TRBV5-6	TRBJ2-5	CASSFYRSQETQYF	TGTGCCAGCAGCTTCTACAGGAGCCAAGAGACCCAGTACTTC
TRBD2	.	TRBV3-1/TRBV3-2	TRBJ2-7	CASSQGTGTITYF	TGTGCCAGCAGCCAAGGGACCGGGACTATAACCTACTTC
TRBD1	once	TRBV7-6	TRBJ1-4	CATESLTGGAEKLFF	TGTGCCACCGAATCTTTGACAGGGGGGGCTGAAAAACTGTTTTTT
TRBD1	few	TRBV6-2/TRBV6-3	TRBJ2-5	CASSYLGQGARVTQYF	TGTGCCAGCAGTTATTTAGGACAGGGGGCACGGGTGACCCAGTACTTC
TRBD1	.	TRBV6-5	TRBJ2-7	CASSYSGTGFYEQYF	TGTGCCAGCAGTTACTCGGGGACAGGGTTCTACGAGCAGTACTTC
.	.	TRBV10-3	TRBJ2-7	CATRGGSGPYEQYF	TGTGCCACTCGCGGGGGCTCGGGGCCCTACGAGCAGTACTTC
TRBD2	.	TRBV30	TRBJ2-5	CAWSVGEGETQYF	TGTGCCTGGAGTGTTGGGGAGGGAGAGACCCAGTACTTC
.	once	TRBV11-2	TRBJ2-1	CASSLEKSRQFF	TGTGCCAGCAGCTTAGAAAAGAGTCGGCAGTTCTTC
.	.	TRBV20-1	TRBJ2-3	CSASREDNTDTQYF	TGCAGTGCTAGTAGAGAGGACAACACAGATACGCAGTATTTT
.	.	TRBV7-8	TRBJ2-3	CASSSNRAGPPLYTQYF	TGTGCCAGCAGTTCGAATCGGGCGGGCCCACCCTTGTATACGCAGTATTTT